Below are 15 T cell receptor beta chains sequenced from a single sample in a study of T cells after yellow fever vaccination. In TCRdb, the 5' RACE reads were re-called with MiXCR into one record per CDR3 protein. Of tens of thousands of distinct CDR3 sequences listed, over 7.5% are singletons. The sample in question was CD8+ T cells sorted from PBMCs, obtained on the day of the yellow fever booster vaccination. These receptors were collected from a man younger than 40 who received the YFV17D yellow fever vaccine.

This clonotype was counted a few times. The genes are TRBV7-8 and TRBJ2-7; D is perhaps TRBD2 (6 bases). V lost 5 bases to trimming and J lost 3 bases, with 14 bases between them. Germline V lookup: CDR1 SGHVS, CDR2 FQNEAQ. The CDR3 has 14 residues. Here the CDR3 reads CASSPEGRNYEQYF. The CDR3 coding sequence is TGTGCCAGCAGCCCCGAAGGGAGGAACTACGAGCAGTACTTC.

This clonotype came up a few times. CDR3 sequence (DNA): TGTGCCAGCTCGTCGGGGGGGTTCAATGAGCAGTTCTTC. This sequence encodes CASSSGGFNEQFF. The rearrangement joins TRBV12-3 or TRBV12-4 to TRBJ2-1; 8 bases map to TRBD2. The CDR3 covers 13 residues. The J segment lost 6 bases and the V segment lost 8 bases, leaving 6 bases of the junction unmatched.

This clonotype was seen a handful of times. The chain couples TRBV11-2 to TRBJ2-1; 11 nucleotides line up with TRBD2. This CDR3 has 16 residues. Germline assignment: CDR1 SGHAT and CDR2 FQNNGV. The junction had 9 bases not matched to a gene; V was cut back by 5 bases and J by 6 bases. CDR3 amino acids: CASSAPLAGDRNEQFF. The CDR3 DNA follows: TGTGCCAGCAGCGCCCCACTAGCGGGAGACCGCAATGAGCAGTTCTTC. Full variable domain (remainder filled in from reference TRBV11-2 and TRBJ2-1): EAGVAQSPRYKIIEKRQSVAFWCNPISGHATLYWYQQILGQGPKLLIQFQNNGVVDDSQLPKDRFSAERLKGVDSTLKIQPAKLEDSAVYLCASSAPLAGDRNEQFFGPGTRLTVL.

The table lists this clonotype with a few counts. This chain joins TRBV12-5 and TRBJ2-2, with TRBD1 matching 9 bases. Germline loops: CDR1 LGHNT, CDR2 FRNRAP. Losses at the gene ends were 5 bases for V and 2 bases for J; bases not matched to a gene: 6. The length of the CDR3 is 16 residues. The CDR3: CASGDRDRANTGELFF. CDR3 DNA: TGTGCTAGTGGTGACCGGGACAGGGCTAACACCGGGGAGCTGTTTTTT.

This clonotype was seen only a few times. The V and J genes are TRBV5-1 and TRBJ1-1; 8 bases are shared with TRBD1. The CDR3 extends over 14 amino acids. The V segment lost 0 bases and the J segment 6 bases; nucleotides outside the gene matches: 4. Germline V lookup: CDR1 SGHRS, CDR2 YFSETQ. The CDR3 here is CASSLGQGTSEAFF. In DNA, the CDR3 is TGCGCCAGCAGCTTGGGACAGGGGACTTCTGAAGCTTTCTTT.

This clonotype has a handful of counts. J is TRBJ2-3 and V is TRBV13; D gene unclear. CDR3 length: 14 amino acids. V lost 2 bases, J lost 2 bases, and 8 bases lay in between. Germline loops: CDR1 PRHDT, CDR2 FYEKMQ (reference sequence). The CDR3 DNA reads TGTGCCAGCAGCTTACCGACCATCACAGATACGCAGTATTTT. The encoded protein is CASSLPTITDTQYF. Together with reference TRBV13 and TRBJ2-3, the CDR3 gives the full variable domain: AAGVIQSPRHLIKEKRETATLKCYPIPRHDTVYWYQQGPGQDPQFLISFYEKMQSDKGSIPDRFSAQQFSDYHSELNMSSLELGDSALYFCASSLPTITDTQYFGPGTRLTVL.

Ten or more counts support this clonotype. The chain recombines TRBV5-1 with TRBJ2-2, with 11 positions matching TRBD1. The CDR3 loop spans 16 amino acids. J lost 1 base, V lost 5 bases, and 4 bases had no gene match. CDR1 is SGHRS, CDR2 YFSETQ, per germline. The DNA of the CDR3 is TGCGCCAGCAGAGGACAGGGGGCGAAGAACACCGGGGAGCTGTTTTTT. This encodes CASRGQGAKNTGELFF. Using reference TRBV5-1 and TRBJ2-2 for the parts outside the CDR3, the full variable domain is KAGVTQTPRYLIKTRGQQVTLSCSPISGHRSVSWYQQTPGQGLQFLFEYFSETQRNKGNFPGRFSGRQFSNSRSEMNVSTLELGDSALYLCASRGQGAKNTGELFFGEGSRLTVL.

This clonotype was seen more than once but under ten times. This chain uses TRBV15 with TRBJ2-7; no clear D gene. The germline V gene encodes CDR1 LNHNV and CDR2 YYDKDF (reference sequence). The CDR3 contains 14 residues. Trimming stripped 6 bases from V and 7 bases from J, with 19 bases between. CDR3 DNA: TGTGCCACCAGGATAGCTATTAATATTGGGGAGCAGTACTTC. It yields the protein CATRIAINIGEQYF.

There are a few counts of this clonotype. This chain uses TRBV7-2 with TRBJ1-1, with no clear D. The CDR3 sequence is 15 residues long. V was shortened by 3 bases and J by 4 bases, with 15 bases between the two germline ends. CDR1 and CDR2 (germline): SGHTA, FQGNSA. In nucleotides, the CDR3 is TGTGCCAGCAGCTTCGACGGCCTGGGGATCACTGAAGCTTTCTTT. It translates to CASSFDGLGITEAFF.

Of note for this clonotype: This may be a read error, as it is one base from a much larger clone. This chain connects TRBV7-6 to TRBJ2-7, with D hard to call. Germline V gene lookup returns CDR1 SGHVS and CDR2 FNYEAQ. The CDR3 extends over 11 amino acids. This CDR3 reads CAISSTGLWYF. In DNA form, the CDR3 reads TGTGCCATCAGCTCGACGGGCCTCTGGTACTTC.

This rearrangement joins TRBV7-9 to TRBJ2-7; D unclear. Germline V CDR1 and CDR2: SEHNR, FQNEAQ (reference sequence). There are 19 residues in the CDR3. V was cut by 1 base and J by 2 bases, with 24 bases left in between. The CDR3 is CASSLVSSWPILPPYEQYF. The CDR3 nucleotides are TGTGCCAGCAGCTTAGTCTCGAGCTGGCCGATCCTCCCTCCCTACGAGCAGTACTTC.

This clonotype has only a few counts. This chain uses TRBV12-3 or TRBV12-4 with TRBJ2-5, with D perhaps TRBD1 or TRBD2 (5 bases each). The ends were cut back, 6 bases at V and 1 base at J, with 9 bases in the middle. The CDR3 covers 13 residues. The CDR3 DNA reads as TGTGCCAGCAGCCGGGACGGCCAAGAGACCCAGTACTTC. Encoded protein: CASSRDGQETQYF.

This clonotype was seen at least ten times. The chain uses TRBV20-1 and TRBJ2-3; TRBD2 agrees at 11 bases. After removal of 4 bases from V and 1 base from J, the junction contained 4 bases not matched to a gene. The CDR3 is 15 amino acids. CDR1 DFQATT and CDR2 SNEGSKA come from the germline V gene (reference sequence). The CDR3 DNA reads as TGCAGTGCTACCCCGGGACTAGCGGGCACAGATACGCAGTATTTT. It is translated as CSATPGLAGTDTQYF.

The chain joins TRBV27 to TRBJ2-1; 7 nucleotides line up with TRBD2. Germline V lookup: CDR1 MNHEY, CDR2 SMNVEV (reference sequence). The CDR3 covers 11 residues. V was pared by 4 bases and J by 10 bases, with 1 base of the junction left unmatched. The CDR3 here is CASSWGGEQFF. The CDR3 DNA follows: TGTGCCAGCAGTTGGGGGGGGGAGCAGTTCTTC.

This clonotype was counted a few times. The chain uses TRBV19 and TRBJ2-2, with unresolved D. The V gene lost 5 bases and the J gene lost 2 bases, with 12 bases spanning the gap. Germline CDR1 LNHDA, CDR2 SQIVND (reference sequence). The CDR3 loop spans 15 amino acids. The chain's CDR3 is CASSSASHNTGELFF. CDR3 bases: TGTGCCAGTAGTTCGGCATCACATAACACCGGGGAGCTGTTTTTT.